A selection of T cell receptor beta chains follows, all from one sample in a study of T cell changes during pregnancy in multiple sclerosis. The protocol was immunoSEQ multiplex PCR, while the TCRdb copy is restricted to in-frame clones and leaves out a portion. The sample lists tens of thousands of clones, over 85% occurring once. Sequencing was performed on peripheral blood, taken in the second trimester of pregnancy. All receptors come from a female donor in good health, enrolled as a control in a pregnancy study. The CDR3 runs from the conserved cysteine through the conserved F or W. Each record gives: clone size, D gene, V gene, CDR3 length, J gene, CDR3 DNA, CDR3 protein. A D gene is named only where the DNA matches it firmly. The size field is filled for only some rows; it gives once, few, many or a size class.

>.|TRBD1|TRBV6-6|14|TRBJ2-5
TGTGCCAGCAGTCAACAGGGGGCTGAGGAGACCCAGTACTTC
CASSQQGAEETQYF
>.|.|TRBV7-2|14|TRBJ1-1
TGTGCCAGCAGCTTCTCAGGGTCGAACACTGAAGCTTTCTTT
CASSFSGSNTEAFF
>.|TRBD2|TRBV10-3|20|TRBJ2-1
TGTGCCATCAGGATAAAGGGTTCTAGCGGGGGGGCCGTAGGTTTGTATGAGCAGTTCTTC
CAIRIKGSSGGAVGLYEQFF
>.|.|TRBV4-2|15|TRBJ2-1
TGTGCCAGCAGCCAAGAGGGGCAGGCTTACAATGAGCAGTTCTTC
CASSQEGQAYNEQFF
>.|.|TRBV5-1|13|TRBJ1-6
TGCGCCAGCTCCAGCTCCTATAATTCACCCCTCCACTTT
CASSSSYNSPLHF
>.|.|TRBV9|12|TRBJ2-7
TGTGCCAGCAGCGCACAGGGATACGAGCAGTACTTC
CASSAQGYEQYF
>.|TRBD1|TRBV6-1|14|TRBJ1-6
TGTGCCAGCAGTGACAGGGGGGACAATTCACCCCTCCACTTT
CASSDRGDNSPLHF
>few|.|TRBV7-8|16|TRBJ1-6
TGTGCCAGCAGCCCCCGGGGAAATCTTTATAATTCACCCCTCCACTTT
CASSPRGNLYNSPLHF
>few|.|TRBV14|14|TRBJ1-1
TGTGCCAGCAGCCGACCGGGACAGAACACTGAAGCTTTCTTT
CASSRPGQNTEAFF
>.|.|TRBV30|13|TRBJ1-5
TGTGCCTGGAGGGGCGAGGGATCCCAGCCCCAGCATTTT
CAWRGEGSQPQHF
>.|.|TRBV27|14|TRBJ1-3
TGTGCCAGCAGTCTGCGGGGCTCTGGAAACACCATATATTTT
CASSLRGSGNTIYF
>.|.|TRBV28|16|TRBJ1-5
TGTGCCAGCAGGGCCACACAGGGATTAGCATACCAGCCCCAGCATTTT
CASRATQGLAYQPQHF
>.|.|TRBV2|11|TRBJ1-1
TGTGCCAGCTTAGTTCGGGGTCAAGCTTTCTTT
CASLVRGQAFF
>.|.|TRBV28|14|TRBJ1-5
TGTGCCAGCAGTCCCCCGGCGGGCAATCAGCCCCAGCATTTT
CASSPPAGNQPQHF
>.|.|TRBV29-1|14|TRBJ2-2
TGCAGCGTCCTCGGGGTTGCGAACACCGGGGAGCTGTTTTTT
CSVLGVANTGELFF
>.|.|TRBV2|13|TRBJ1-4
TGTGCCAGCGTTCCCGGAGGGTACGGAAAACTGTTTTTT
CASVPGGYGKLFF
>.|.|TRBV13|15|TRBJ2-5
TGTGCCAGCAGCTTCGGAGGCCTCGGGGGAGAGACCCAGTACTTC
CASSFGGLGGETQYF
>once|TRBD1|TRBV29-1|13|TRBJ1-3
TGCAGCGGGTGGACAGGGGCTGGAAACACCATATATTTT
CSGWTGAGNTIYF
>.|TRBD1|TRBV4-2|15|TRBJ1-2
TGTGCCAGCAGCCAAGTGGACAGGGGGCGCGATGGCTACACCTTC
CASSQVDRGRDGYTF
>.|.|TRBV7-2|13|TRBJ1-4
TGTGCCAGCAGCCCTTGGCGCGGGGAAAAACTGTTTTTT
CASSPWRGEKLFF
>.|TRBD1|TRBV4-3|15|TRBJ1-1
TGCGCCAGCAGCCTCTCCGGGACAGGGGACACTGAAGCTTTCTTT
CASSLSGTGDTEAFF
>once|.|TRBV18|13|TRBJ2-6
TGTGCCAGCGCGAGCTCTGGGGCCAACGTCCTGACTTTC
CASASSGANVLTF
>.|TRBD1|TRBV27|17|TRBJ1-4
TGTGCCAGCCTTCCCTACGCAGGGGGTGGGCCTAATGAAAAACTGTTTTTT
CASLPYAGGGPNEKLFF
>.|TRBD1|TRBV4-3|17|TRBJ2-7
TGCGCCAGCAGCCAAGTCCTTCCGGGACAGGTGTCCTACGAGCAGTACTTC
CASSQVLPGQVSYEQYF
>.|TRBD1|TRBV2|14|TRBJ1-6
TGTGCCAGCGTCAGGGGGCAGGGTAATTCACCCCTCCACTTT
CASVRGQGNSPLHF
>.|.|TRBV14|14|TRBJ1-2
TGTGCCAGCAGCCAAGGAGCGGGGGGCTATGGCTACACCTTC
CASSQGAGGYGYTF
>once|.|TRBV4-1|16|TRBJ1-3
TGCGCCAGCAGTCCAGGGACGGAGGGTTCTGGAAACACCATATATTTT
CASSPGTEGSGNTIYF
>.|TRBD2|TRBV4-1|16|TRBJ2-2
TGCGCCAGCAGCCAAGGTCTAGCGGGGGGAACCGGGGAGCTGTTTTTT
CASSQGLAGGTGELFF
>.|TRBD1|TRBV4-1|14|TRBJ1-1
TGCGCCAGCAGCCAATCCAGGGGGTTAACTGAAGCTTTCTTT
CASSQSRGLTEAFF
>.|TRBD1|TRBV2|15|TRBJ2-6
TGTGCCAGCAGGGAAGGGTGGACAGGGGAGGACGTCCTGACTTTC
CASREGWTGEDVLTF
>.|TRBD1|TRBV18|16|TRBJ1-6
TGTGCCAGCTCACCCAAGACAGGGGGCGAGAATTCACCCCTCCACTTT
CASSPKTGGENSPLHF
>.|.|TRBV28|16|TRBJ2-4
TGTGCCAGCAGTTTATCTCCAGGGAAAACTAAAAACATTCAGTACTTC
CASSLSPGKTKNIQYF
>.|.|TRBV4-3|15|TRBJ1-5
TGCGCCAGCAGCTTCAACTTGGAGGGTGGCCAGCCCCAGCATTTT
CASSFNLEGGQPQHF
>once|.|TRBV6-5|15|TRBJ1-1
TGTGCCAGCAGTTACGACGGGGATATGAACACTGAAGCTTTCTTT
CASSYDGDMNTEAFF
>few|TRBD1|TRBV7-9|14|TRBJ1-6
TGTGCCAGCAGCTCGCGGGACAGGGGCACACCCCTCCACTTT
CASSSRDRGTPLHF
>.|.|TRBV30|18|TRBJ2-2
TGTGCCTGGAGTCACCCCCCAGCGACAGGACGGAACACCGGGGAGCTGTTTTTT
CAWSHPPATGRNTGELFF
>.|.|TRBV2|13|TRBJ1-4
TGTGCCAGTCGACAGTCAACTAATGAAAAACTGTTTTTT
CASRQSTNEKLFF